This passage covers 20 T cell receptor beta chains from one sample sequenced in a study of post-analysis software for immune sequencing data. These receptors' antigens are unknown. Study results and caveats: Relative to controls, patients had a handful of TRBV segments at higher frequency, with TRBV5-6, TRBV5-1 and TRBV20-1 among these.

Researchers reported that TCR beta cDNA libraries carried unique molecular identifiers. Each CDR3 protein is one row after TCRdb ran MiXCR on the PCR reads. The sample records approximately 460,000 distinct CDR3 sequences, roughly 46% being singletons. The sample was blood. The receptors shown here come from a girl aged 5-17 years with multiple sclerosis.

The chain links TRBV14 to TRBJ2-7; no clear D gene. V lost 2 bases and J lost 3, with 17 bases in between. This CDR3 has 16 amino acids. CDR1 and CDR2 from the germline V gene are SGHDN and FVKESK. The CDR3 nucleotides read TGTGCCAGCAGCCAATTCGCCGGGCCCAGCCTCTACGAGCAGTACTTC. Protein product: CASSQFAGPSLYEQYF.

The V call is TRBV20-1, the J call TRBJ2-7; 7 bases match TRBD1. The CDR3 is 15 residues long. In germline, CDR1 is DFQATT, CDR2 SNEGSKA (reference sequence). The V segment lost 3 bases and the J segment 0 bases; nucleotides outside the gene matches: 8. The CDR3 loop is CSASNDRVDSYEQYF. CDR3 DNA sequence: TGCAGTGCTAGTAACGACAGGGTTGACTCCTACGAGCAGTACTTC.

The chain employs TRBV5-1 and TRBJ2-6; D may be TRBD1 (5 bases). CDR1 and CDR2 (germline): SGHRS, YFSETQ. The CDR3 runs to 15 residues. The V gene lost 3 bases and the J gene lost 6 bases, with 13 bases spanning the gap. The CDR3 loop is CASSSDTAEANVLTF. The CDR3 nucleotides read TGCGCCAGCAGCTCGGACACGGCTGAGGCCAACGTCCTGACTTTC.

This clonotype was found a few times. A much larger clone differs by one base, so this may be a read error. The CDR3 DNA is TGTGCCAGCACATCCGGGACTAGCGGTCAAGAGACCCAGTACTTC. Translated: CASTSGTSGQETQYF. The gene calls are TRBV9 and TRBJ2-5; 11 bases map to TRBD2. Germline CDR1 is SGDLS and CDR2 is YYNGEE. The CDR3 is made up of 15 amino acids. J was trimmed by 2 bases and V by 6 bases; bases with no gene match: 6.

This clonotype was counted only a few times. This chain uses TRBV7-6 with TRBJ2-5; tentatively, D is TRBD1 or TRBD2 (6 bases each). The germline V gene has CDR1 SGHVS and CDR2 FNYEAQ. This CDR3 has 15 residues. Trimming shortened V by 5 bases and J by 11 bases, and 24 bases separated the two germline ends. In DNA, the CDR3 is TGTGCCAGCAGCCCATCCACCAGGGGTTGGAGGGAGCAGTACTTC. Translating gives CASSPSTRGWREQYF. The whole variable domain, remainder taken from reference TRBV7-6 and TRBJ2-5, is GAGVSQSPRYKVTKRGQDVALRCDPISGHVSLYWYRQALGQGPEFLTYFNYEAQQDKSGLPNDRFSAERPEGSISTLTIQRTEQRDSAMYRCASSPSTRGWREQYFGPGTRLLVL.

This clonotype occurred a few times. This chain connects TRBV4-3 to TRBJ2-5; TRBD1 aligns across 8 bases. The V and J ends lost 0 bases and 3 bases, in that order; junction bases with no gene match: 3. This CDR3 has 15 amino acids. The germline CDR1 and CDR2 sequences are LGHNA and YSLEER. CDR3 sequence reads: CASSQEWTGKETQYF. The CDR3 DNA follows: TGCGCCAGCAGCCAAGAATGGACAGGGAAAGAGACCCAGTACTTC.

This clonotype was seen a single time. The chain couples TRBV28 to TRBJ1-6; D gene unclear. Germline CDR1 MDHEN, CDR2 SYDVKM. The V end was cut by 2 bases, the J end by 8 bases, with 4 bases between. The CDR3 totals 12 residues. CDR3 sequence (DNA): TGTGCCAGCAGTTTACCGGATTCACCCCTCCACTTT. Its protein product is CASSLPDSPLHF.

Comments on this clonotype: One end of the junction is discordant with germline, which a read error may explain. The chain joins TRBV5-1 to TRBJ2-1; TRBD2 agrees at 7 bases. This CDR3 spans 14 amino acids. Germline V lookup: CDR1 SGHRS, CDR2 YFSETQ. The chain's CDR3 is CASAPGGGYNERFF. Written as DNA, the CDR3 is TGCGCCAGCGCCCCTGGCGGGGGATACAATGAGCGGTTCTTC.

This clonotype was counted once. The gene calls are TRBV20-1 and TRBJ1-2; TRBD1 agrees at 8 bases. Trimming cost V 7 bases and J 4 bases; bases outside gene matches: 8. The germline V gene encodes CDR1 DFQATT and CDR2 SNEGSKA (reference sequence). The CDR3 is 13 residues long. CDR3 in DNA: TGCAGTGTCCACAGGGGGGCACGCTATGGCTACACCTTC. Translation gives CSVHRGARYGYTF.

The chain couples TRBV29-1 to TRBJ1-3; TRBD1 might be the D (5 bases). In germline, CDR1 is SQVTM, CDR2 ANQGSEA. V was cut by 8 bases and J by 1 base, with 18 bases left in between. The CDR3 consists of 15 residues. DNA of the CDR3: TGCAGCACAGACAGACTGTTCTCTTCTGGAAACACCATATATTTT. This sequence encodes CSTDRLFSSGNTIYF.

This clonotype was detected only once. The chain combines TRBV5-1 with TRBJ1-1, with D perhaps matching TRBD1 (6 bases). There are 15 residues in the CDR3. V gave up 0 bases and J gave up 4 bases, with 13 bases separating them. Germline V gene sequence: CDR1 SGHRS, CDR2 YFSETQ. CDR3 loop: CASSLAAGESTEAFF. Written as DNA, the CDR3 is TGCGCCAGCAGCTTGGCGGCAGGGGAGAGCACTGAAGCTTTCTTT.

The V call is TRBV12-3 or TRBV12-4, the J call TRBJ1-5; 9 nucleotides align to TRBD1. After removal of 4 bases from V and 7 bases from J, the junction contained 5 bases not matched to a gene. CDR3 length equals 14 residues. CDR3 bases: TGTGCCAGCAGTTCGACAGGGGGAGGCCAGCCCCAGCATTTT. It yields the protein CASSSTGGGQPQHF.

This clonotype appeared a few times. The chain couples TRBV7-3 to TRBJ2-5, with D uncertain. Trimming took 5 bases from V and 5 from J, leaving 9 bases between them. This CDR3 is 12 amino acids long. Germline CDR1 and CDR2: SGHTA and FQGTGA. Here the CDR3 reads CASSRVGETQYF. In DNA form, the CDR3 reads TGTGCCAGCAGCAGGGTAGGGGAGACCCAGTACTTC.

V and J are TRBV12-3 or TRBV12-4 and TRBJ1-1; perhaps TRBD1 as D (5 bases). The V and J ends lost 0 bases and 5 bases respectively, with 7 bases between them. CDR3 length: 13 residues. The DNA of the CDR3 is TGTGCCAGCAGTTTAGCAAGGGGAACTGAAGCTTTCTTT. Encoded protein: CASSLARGTEAFF.

There are many counts of this clonotype. The J gene is TRBJ1-2, the V gene TRBV11-1, with unresolved D. Germline V CDR1 and CDR2: SGHAT, FQDESV (reference sequence). V was trimmed by 0 bases and J by 4 bases, leaving 9 bases between them. The CDR3 spans 14 residues. In DNA form, the CDR3 reads TGTGCCAGCAGCTTAGCGGCGGGAATCTATGGCTACACCTTC. Its translation: CASSLAAGIYGYTF.

The chain employs TRBV1 and TRBJ1-4; TRBD1, the D gene given by the table, was not confirmed from the DNA. TRBV1 is a listed pseudogene. The CDR3 runs 15 residues. The CDR3 DNA sequence: TGCACTAGCAGCCAAGTGAACAGGGGATGGGAAAAACTGTTTTTT. Translation: CTSSQVNRGWEKLFF.

This chain joins TRBV28 and TRBJ2-3; 7 bases align to TRBD1. CDR1 and CDR2 from the germline V gene are MDHEN and SYDVKM. The CDR3 runs 14 residues. Germline trimming cut 6 bases from V and 7 bases from J; bases unmatched to any gene: 10. Here the CDR3 reads CASSPVKGANTQYF. The DNA of the CDR3 is TGTGCCAGCAGCCCGGTGAAGGGGGCAAATACGCAGTATTTT.

This clonotype was picked up a small number of times. This sequence joins TRBV20-1 and TRBJ2-5; D not certain. The assigned J gene may be wrong: the sequence end matches TRBJ2-7 better. CDR3 size: 13 residues. Germline CDR1 reads DFQATT; CDR2 reads SNEGSKA (reference sequence). CDR3 coding DNA: TGCAGTGCTAGAGATCCTAGTCTGAACGAGCAGTACTTC. Protein sequence: CSARDPSLNEQYF.

This clonotype occurred a few times. This sequence joins TRBV20-1 and TRBJ2-5; TRBD1 matches 8 bases. The J call may not be correct, given that the DNA end is closer to TRBJ2-7. CDR1 and CDR2 (germline): DFQATT, SNEGSKA (reference sequence). The length of the CDR3 is 11 residues. CDR3 nucleotide sequence: TGCAGTGCCAGGGGGCACGGCGAGCAGTACTTC. It is translated as CSARGHGEQYF.

V and J are TRBV20-1 and TRBJ2-5; 10 nucleotides line up with TRBD2. The junction had 6 bases not matched to a gene; V was cut back by 3 bases and J by 2 bases. Per the germline V gene, CDR1 is DFQATT and CDR2 is SNEGSKA (reference sequence). The CDR3 runs to 15 residues. CDR3: CSARVSGRFQETQYF. In DNA form, the CDR3 reads TGCAGTGCTAGGGTTAGCGGGAGGTTTCAAGAGACCCAGTACTTC.